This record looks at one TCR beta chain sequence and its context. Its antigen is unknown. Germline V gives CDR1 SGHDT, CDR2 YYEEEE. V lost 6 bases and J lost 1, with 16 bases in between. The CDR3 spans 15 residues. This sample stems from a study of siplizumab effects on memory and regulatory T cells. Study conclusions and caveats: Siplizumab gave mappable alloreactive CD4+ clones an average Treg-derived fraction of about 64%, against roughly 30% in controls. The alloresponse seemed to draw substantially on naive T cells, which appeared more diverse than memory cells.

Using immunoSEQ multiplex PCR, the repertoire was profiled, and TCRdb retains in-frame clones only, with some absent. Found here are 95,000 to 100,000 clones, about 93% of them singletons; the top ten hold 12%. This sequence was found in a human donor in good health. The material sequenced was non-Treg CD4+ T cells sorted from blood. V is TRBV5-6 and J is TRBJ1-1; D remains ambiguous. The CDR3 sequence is CASTFREARNTEAFF. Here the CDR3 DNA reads TGTGCCAGCACCTTTCGAGAGGCACGGAACACTGAAGCTTTCTTT.